Sequencing of this TCR beta chain was carried out in a study of T cells in Graves' hyperthyroidism and ophthalmopathy. Whole-study findings and limits: Appearing also in blood were most of the thyroid clonotypes expanded above 0.001.

This clonotype was seen more than once but under ten times. Antigen unknown. TCR beta CDR3 sequences were amplified from RNA transcripts. First-round RT-PCR targeting the TCR CDR3 was performed with the HTBI primer set. TCRdb re-analysed the multiplex PCR reads in MiXCR, keeping a single row per CDR3 protein. In the table there are some 500,000 distinct CDR3 sequences, around 14% of which are singletons. The CDR3 runs 12 residues. Germline loops: CDR1 KGHDR, CDR2 SFDVKD. The germline V and J ends were trimmed by 8 bases and 7 bases, with 13 bases remaining between them. Input material: blood. This TCR was sampled from a woman between 18 and 29 years old with Graves' hyperthyroidism. The chain carries TRBV24-1 and TRBJ1-2, with D uncertain. The CDR3 DNA is TGTGCCACCACCGATAGGGTGGGTGGCTACACCTTC. It specifies CATTDRVGGYTF.